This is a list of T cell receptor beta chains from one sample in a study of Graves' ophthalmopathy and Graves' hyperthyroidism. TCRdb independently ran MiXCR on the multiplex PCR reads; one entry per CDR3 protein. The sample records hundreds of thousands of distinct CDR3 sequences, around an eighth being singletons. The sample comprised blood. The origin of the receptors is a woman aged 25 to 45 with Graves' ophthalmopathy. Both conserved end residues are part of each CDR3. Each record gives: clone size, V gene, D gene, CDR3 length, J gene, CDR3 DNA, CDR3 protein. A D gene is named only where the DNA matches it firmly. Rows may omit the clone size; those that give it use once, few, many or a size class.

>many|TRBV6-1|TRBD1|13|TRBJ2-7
TGTGCCAGCAGTGCGGACAGGGGATACGAGCAGTACTTC
CASSADRGYEQYF
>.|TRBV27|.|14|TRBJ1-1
TGTGCCAGCAGCCCCTGGGGGTTGAACACTGAAGCTTTCTTT
CASSPWGLNTEAFF
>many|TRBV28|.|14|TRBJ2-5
TGTGCCAGCAGTTCCTTTCCAGGTCAAGAGACCCAGTACTTC
CASSSFPGQETQYF
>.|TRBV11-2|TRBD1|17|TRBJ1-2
TGTGCCAGCAGCTCCTCAGGGGGGACAGGGGTATTGGGTGGCTACACCTTC
CASSSSGGTGVLGGYTF
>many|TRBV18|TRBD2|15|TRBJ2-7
TGTGCCAGCTCACCACCGGCTAGCGGGGGCTACGAGCAGTACTTC
CASSPPASGGYEQYF
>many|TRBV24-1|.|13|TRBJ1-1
TGTGCCACCAGGGGACACCTGAACACTGAAGCTTTCTTT
CATRGHLNTEAFF
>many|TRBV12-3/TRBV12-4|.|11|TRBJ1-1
TGTGCCAGCAGACAAGACACTGAAGCTTTCTTT
CASRQDTEAFF
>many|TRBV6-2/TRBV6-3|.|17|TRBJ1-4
TGTGCCAGCAGTTCCCAAGGACGGGTTCGGGGTCTCGAAAAACTGTTTTTT
CASSSQGRVRGLEKLFF
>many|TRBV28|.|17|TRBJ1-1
TGTGCCAGCAGCCCCGCCATCGGAGGGAGGCGGAACACTGAAGCTTTCTTT
CASSPAIGGRRNTEAFF
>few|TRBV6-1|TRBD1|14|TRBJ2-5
TGTGCCAGCAGTGAAGAGACAGGGGTAGAGACCCAGTACTTC
CASSEETGVETQYF
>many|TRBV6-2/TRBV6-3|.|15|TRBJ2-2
TGTGCCAGCAGCCTTACCACAGGGGAGGTCGGGGAGCTGTTTTTT
CASSLTTGEVGELFF
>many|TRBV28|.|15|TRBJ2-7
TGTGCCAGCAGGTTCCATGGAGAGGGACCCTACGAGCAGTACTTC
CASRFHGEGPYEQYF
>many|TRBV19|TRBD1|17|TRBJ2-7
TGTGCCAGTAGTCTCCGGACAGGGTTAGATGGGCGAGCGGAACAGTACTTC
CASSLRTGLDGRAEQYF
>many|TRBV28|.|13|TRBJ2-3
TGTGCCAGCACTCTGTCTAGCACAGATACGCAGTATTTT
CASTLSSTDTQYF
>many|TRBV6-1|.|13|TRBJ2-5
TGTGCCAGCATTGTCATGGGTGCAGAGACCCAGTACTTC
CASIVMGAETQYF
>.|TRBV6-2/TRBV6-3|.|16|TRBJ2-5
TGTGCCAGCAGTTCCACCAGAACGGGGGTGATTGAGACCCAGTACTTC
CASSSTRTGVIETQYF
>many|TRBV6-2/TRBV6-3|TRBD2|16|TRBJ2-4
TGTGCCAGCAGTTACTCGATACGGCTAGCGGAAAACATTCAGTACTTC
CASSYSIRLAENIQYF
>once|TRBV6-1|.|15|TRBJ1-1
TGTGCCAGCAGTCAATGCTCGGAATGTTTGAGTGAAGCTTTCTTT
CASSQCSECLSEAFF
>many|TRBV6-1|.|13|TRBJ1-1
TGTGCCAGCAGTGAAGCGTTCCGGACTGAAGCTTTCTTT
CASSEAFRTEAFF
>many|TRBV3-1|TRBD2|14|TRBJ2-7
TGTGCCAGCAGCCTCGGGAGGAACTCCTACGAGCAGTACTTC
CASSLGRNSYEQYF
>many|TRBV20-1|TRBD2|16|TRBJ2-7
TGCAGTGCTAGACGCCGGACTCTAGCGGTGGACTACGAGCAGTACTTC
CSARRRTLAVDYEQYF
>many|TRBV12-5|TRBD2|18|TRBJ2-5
TGTGCTAGTGGTCGCGGACTAGCGGGGGGCTCCCACCAAGAGACCCAGTACTTC
CASGRGLAGGSHQETQYF
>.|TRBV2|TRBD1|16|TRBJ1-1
TGTGCCAGTGTTGACAGGGGAGGGATATGGTCCGCTGAAGCTTTCTTT
CASVDRGGIWSAEAFF
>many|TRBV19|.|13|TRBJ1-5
TGTGCCAGTAGTTACAGGGTCGAACAGCCCCAGCATTTT
CASSYRVEQPQHF
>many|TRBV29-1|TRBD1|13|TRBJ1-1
TGCAGCGCAGGACAGGGAATGGACACTGAAGCTTTCTTT
CSAGQGMDTEAFF
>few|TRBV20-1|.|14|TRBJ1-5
TGCAGTGCTAGAGATCCGGGGGTTTCGGGGCCCCAGCATTTT
CSARDPGVSGPQHF
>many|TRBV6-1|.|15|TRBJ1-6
TGTGCCAGCAGTGAAGTGCGGGTGGCGCGTTCACCCCTCCACTTT
CASSEVRVARSPLHF
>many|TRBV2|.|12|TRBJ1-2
TGTGCCAGCCTAATCAGGGGTTCTGGCTACACCTTC
CASLIRGSGYTF
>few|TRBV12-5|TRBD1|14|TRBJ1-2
TGTGCTAGTGGTTTGTCAGGGGGCGTCTATGGCTACACCTTC
CASGLSGGVYGYTF
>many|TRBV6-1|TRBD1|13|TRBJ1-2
TGTGCCAGCAGAGTTACAGGGGACGGCGGCTACACCTTC
CASRVTGDGGYTF
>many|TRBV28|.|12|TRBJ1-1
TGTGCCAGCAGTCGGGTTTACACTGAAGCTTTCTTT
CASSRVYTEAFF
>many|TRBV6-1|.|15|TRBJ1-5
TGTGCCAGCAGTCCCGAGCCTTATAGCAATCAGCCCCAGCATTTT
CASSPEPYSNQPQHF
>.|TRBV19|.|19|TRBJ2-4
TGTGCCAGTAGTCTCCTAAGAGGAGGGGGAGCCGTAGCCAAAAACATTCAGTACTTC
CASSLLRGGGAVAKNIQYF
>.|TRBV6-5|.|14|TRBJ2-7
TGTGCCAGCAGTTACCGGGGGACAGCCTACGAGCAGTACTTC
CASSYRGTAYEQYF
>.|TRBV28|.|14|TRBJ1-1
TGTGCCAGCAGTAGCCCCGTGGGGAACACTGAAGCTTTCTTT
CASSSPVGNTEAFF
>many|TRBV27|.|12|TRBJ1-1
TGTGCCAGCAGCCGCCCTCGAGGGAGTGCTTTCTTT
CASSRPRGSAFF
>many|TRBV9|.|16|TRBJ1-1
TGTGCCAGCAGCGTAGCTAGTTCTGGCGTCAACACTGAAGCTTTCTTT
CASSVASSGVNTEAFF
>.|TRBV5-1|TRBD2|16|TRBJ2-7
TGCGCCAGCAGCTTGGGGACTAGCGGTTTCTCCTACGAGCAGTACTTC
CASSLGTSGFSYEQYF
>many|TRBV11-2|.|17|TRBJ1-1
TGTGCCAGCAGCTTAGAAAGGTGGGGCGGCTTGAACACTGAAGCTTTCTTT
CASSLERWGGLNTEAFF
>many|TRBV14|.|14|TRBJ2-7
TGTGCCAGCAGCCAAGATACTAGCTCCTACGAGCAGTACTTC
CASSQDTSSYEQYF
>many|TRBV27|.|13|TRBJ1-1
TGTGCCAGCAGTTTATTAGAGGGCACTGAAGCTTTCTTT
CASSLLEGTEAFF
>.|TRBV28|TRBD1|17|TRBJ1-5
TGTGCCAGCAGGTCGGGAGGCAGGGGGTTTAGCAATCAGCCCCAGCATTTT
CASRSGGRGFSNQPQHF
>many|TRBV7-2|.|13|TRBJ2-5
TGTGCCAGCACCGTGCAGGGTCGGGAGACCCAGTACTTC
CASTVQGRETQYF
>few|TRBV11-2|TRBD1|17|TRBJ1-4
TGTGCCAGCAGCTTACCCTACAGGGGGCTGACTAATGAAAAACTGTTTTTT
CASSLPYRGLTNEKLFF
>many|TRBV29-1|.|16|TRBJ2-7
TGCAGCGTTGCGGGGGGACAGTACCAAGGACCCTACGAGCAGTACTTC
CSVAGGQYQGPYEQYF
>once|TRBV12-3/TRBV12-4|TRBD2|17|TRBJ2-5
TGTGCCAGCAGTTGGACTAGCGGGAGATCGGTGCGAGAGACCCAGTACTTC
CASSWTSGRSVRETQYF
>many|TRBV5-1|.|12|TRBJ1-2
TGCGCCAGCAGCTTCGAGGGTTTCGGCTACACCTTC
CASSFEGFGYTF
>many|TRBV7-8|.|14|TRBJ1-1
TGTGCCAGCAGCCAGCGGGTGACGAACACTGAAGCTTTCTTT
CASSQRVTNTEAFF
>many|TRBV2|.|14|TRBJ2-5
TGTGCCAGCAGTGCGCGGGACGTTAGGGAGACCCAGTACTTC
CASSARDVRETQYF
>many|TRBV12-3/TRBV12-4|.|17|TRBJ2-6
TGTGCCAGCAGCCCGGGGCTCAGCGGCTCTGGGGCCAACGTCCTGACTTTC
CASSPGLSGSGANVLTF
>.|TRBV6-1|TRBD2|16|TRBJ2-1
TGTGCCAGCAGTGCGGGGCGGGGGAGCTCCTACAATGAGCAGTTCTTC
CASSAGRGSSYNEQFF
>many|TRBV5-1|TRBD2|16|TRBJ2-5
TGCGCCAGCAGCGGGGGACTAGCGAGCAACCAAGAGACCCAGTACTTC
CASSGGLASNQETQYF
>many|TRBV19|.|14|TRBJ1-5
TGTGCCAGTAGTATAGTTGTTCGCAATCAGCCCCAGCATTTT
CASSIVVRNQPQHF
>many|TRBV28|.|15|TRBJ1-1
TGTGCCAGCAGTCCCCCGCCCCGAAGTAGCACTGAAGCTTTCTTT
CASSPPPRSSTEAFF
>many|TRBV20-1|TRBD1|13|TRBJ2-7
TGCAGTGCTAGAACCGGGACAGCCTACGAGCAGTACTTC
CSARTGTAYEQYF
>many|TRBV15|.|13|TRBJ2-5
TGTGCCACCAGCAGAGATTTCGGGGAGACCCAGTACTTC
CATSRDFGETQYF
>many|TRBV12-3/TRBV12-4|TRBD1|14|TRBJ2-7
TGTGCCAGCAGTCCTCCGGGACAGAGCTACGAGCAGTACTTC
CASSPPGQSYEQYF
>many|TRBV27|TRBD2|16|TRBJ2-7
TGTGCCAGCAGTTTAGCAAGGGTAGCGGGAGGCTACGAGCAGTACTTC
CASSLARVAGGYEQYF
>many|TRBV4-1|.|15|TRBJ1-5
TGCGCCAGCAGCCAAGTAAGTGGGGGCACTCAGCCCCAGCATTTT
CASSQVSGGTQPQHF
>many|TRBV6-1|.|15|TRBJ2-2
TGTGCCAGCGGGTCGTTGATAGGGGGCACCGGGGAGCTGTTTTTT
CASGSLIGGTGELFF